The text below deals with one TCR beta chain. Its target is not known. There are 12 residues in the CDR3. Germline CDR1 SGHRS, CDR2 YFSETQ. Trimming removed 1 base from V and 8 bases from J, with 7 bases in between. The data belong to a study of cytomegalovirus exposure and HLA in healthy donors. As for the study in general: A prior study identified just under 120 million unique TCR beta sequences from about 180 million T cells.

In the PCR, 60 Vbeta and 13 Jbeta primers were used. Sequenced by immunoSEQ multiplex PCR; TCRdb stores in-frame clones only, minus some. The sample contains under 150,000 clones, around 72% of which appear only once. Study results and caveats: Presence/absence analyses assumed roughly uniform sequencing depth across donors, which may not hold. A link between a missense DCLRE1C variant and TCR beta V- and J-gene trimming emerged from a later analysis.

The sample consisted of PBMCs. This TCR was recovered from a woman aged 40 to 49 in good health and CMV-seronegative. The chain links TRBV5-1 to TRBJ2-1; D ambiguous. In nucleotides, the CDR3 is TGCGCCAGCAGCTTGCGGAGTTATGAGCAGTTCTTC. This gives the protein CASSLRSYEQFF.